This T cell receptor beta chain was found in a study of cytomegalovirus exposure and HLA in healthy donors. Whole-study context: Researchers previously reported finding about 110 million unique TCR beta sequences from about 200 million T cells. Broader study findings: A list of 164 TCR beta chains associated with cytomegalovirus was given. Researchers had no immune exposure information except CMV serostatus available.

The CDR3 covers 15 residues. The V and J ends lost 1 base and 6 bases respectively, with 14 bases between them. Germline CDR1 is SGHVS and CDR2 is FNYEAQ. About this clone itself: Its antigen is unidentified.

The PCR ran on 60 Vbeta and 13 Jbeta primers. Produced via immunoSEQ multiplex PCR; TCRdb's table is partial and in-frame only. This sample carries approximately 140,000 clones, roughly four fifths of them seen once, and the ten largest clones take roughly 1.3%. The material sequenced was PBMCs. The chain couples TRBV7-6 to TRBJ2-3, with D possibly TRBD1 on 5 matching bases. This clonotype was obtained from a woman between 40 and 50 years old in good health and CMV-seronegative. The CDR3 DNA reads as TGTGCCAGCAGCTTAGGGGCAGGGTTGCTGGATACGCAGTATTTT. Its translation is CASSLGAGLLDTQYF. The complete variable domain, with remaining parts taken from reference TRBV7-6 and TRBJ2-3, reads GAGVSQSPRYKVTKRGQDVALRCDPISGHVSLYWYRQALGQGPEFLTYFNYEAQQDKSGLPNDRFSAERPEGSISTLTIQRTEQRDSAMYRCASSLGAGLLDTQYFGPGTRLTVL.